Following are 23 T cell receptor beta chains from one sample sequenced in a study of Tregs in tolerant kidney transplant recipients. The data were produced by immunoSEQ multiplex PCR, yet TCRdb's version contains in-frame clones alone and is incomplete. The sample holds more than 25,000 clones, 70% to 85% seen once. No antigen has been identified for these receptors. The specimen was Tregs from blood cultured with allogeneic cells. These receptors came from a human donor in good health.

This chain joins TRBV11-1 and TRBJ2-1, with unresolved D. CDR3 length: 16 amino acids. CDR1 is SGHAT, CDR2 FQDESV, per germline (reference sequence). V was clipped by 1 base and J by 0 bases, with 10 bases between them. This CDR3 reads CASSLGRRSSYNEQFF. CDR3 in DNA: TGTGCCAGCAGCTTAGGTCGGCGAAGCTCCTACAATGAGCAGTTCTTC.

DNA of the CDR3: TGTGCCAGCAGTTCCCCCCATGCAGGGAGGGGACGCAATGAGCAGTTCTTC. Its protein is CASSSPHAGRGRNEQFF. The V call is TRBV28, the J call TRBJ2-1, with 7 bases that match TRBD2. This CDR3 spans 17 amino acids. CDR1 is MDHEN and CDR2 is SYDVKM in the germline V gene. J gave up 6 bases and V 4 bases, and 15 bases lay outside the gene matches.

CDR3 bases: TGTGCCAGCAGCTTGGGGACTAGCAGTCTCACCGGGGAGCTGTTTTTT. Amino acids: CASSLGTSSLTGELFF. This rearrangement joins TRBV5-4 to TRBJ2-2; TRBD2 matches 8 bases. The germline gives CDR1 SGHNT, CDR2 YYREEE (reference sequence). Trimming removed 0 bases from V and 4 bases from J; junction bases left unmatched: 5. The CDR3 length is 16 residues.

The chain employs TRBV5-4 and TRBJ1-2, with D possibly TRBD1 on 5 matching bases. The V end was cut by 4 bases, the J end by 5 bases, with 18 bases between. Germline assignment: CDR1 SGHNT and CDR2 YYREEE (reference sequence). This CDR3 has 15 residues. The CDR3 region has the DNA TGTGCCAGCAGCGCTGACCGGGGCGATGGGTATGGCTACACCTTC. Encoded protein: CASSADRGDGYGYTF. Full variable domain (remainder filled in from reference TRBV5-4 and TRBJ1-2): ETGVTQSPTHLIKTRGQQVTLRCSSQSGHNTVSWYQQALGQGPQFIFQYYREEENGRGNFPPRFSGLQFPNYSSELNVNALELDDSALYLCASSADRGDGYGYTFGSGTRLTVV.

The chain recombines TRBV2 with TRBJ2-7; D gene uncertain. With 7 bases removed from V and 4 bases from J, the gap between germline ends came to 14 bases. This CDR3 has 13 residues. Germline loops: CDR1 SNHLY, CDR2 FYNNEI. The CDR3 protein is CASNINSPYEQYF. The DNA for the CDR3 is TGTGCCAGCAACATTAACTCCCCTTACGAGCAGTACTTC.

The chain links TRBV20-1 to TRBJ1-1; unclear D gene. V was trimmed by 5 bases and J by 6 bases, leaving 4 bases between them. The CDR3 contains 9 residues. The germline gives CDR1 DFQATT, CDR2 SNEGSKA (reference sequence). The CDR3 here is CSAASEAFF. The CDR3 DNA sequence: TGCAGTGCTGCATCTGAAGCTTTCTTT.

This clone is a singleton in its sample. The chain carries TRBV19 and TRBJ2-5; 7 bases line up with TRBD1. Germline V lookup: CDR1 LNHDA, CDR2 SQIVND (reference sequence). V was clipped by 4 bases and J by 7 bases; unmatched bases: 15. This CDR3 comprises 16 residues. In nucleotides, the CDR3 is TGTGCCAGTAGTAAAAGACAGGGCTTCGGGGCCTCGACCCAGTACTTC. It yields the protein CASSKRQGFGASTQYF. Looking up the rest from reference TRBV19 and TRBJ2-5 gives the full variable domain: DGGITQSPKYLFRKEGQNVTLSCEQNLNHDAMYWYRQDPGQGLRLIYYSQIVNDFQKGDIAEGYSVSREKKESFPLTVTSAQKNPTAFYLCASSKRQGFGASTQYFGPGTRLLVL.

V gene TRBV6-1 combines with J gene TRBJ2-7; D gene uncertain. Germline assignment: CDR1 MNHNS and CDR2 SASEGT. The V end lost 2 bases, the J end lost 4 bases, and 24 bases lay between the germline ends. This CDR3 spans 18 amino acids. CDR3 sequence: CASSEWLGRGVGLYEQYF. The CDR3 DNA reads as TGTGCCAGCAGTGAATGGTTGGGTCGAGGCGTTGGATTATACGAGCAGTACTTC.

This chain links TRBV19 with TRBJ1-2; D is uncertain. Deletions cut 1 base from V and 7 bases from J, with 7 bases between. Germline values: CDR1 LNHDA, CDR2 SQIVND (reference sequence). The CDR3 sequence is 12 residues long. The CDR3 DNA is TGTGCCAGTAGTATAGGGGGAGGTGGCTACACCTTC. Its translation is CASSIGGGGYTF.

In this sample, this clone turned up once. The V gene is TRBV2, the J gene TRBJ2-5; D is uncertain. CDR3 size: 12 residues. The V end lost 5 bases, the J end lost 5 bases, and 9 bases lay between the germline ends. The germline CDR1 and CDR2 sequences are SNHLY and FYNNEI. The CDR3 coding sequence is TGTGCCAGCAGTCCGGTTATGGAGACCCAGTACTTC. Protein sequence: CASSPVMETQYF. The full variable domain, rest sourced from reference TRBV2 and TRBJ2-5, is EPEVTQTPSHQVTQMGQEVILRCVPISNHLYFYWYRQILGQKVEFLVSFYNNEISEKSEIFDDQFSVERPDGSNFTLKIRSTKLEDSAMYFCASSPVMETQYFGPGTRLLVL.

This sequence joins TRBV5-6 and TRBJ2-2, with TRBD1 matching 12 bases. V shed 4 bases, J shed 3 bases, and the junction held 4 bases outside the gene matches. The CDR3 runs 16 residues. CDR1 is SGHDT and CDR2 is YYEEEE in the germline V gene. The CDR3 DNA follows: TGTGCCAGCAGCGGGGACAGGGGGCCGGACACCGGGGAGCTGTTTTTT. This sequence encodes CASSGDRGPDTGELFF.

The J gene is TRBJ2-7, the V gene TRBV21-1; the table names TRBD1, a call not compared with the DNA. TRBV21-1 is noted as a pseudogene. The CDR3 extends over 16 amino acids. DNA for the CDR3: TGTGCCAGCAGCATCCGAGGCGACAGGGGAGGCTACGAGCAGTACTTC. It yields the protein CASSIRGDRGGYEQYF.

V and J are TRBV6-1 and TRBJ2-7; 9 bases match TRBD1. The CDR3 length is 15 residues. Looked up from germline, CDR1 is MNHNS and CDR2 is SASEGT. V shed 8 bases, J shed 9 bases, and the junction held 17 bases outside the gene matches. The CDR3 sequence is CASHWFRDRAPGQYF. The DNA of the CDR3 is TGTGCCAGCCACTGGTTTCGGGACAGGGCTCCGGGGCAGTACTTC.

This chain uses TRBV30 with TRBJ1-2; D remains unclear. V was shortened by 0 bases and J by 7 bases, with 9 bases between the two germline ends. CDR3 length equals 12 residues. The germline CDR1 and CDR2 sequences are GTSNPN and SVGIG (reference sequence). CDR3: CAWSVHSFGYTF. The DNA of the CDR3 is TGTGCCTGGAGTGTACACAGCTTTGGCTACACCTTC.

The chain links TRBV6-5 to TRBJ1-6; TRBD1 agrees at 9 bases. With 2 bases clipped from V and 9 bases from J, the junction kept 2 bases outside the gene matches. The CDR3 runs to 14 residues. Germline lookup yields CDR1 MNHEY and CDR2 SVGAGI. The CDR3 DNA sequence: TGTGCCAGCAGTTACCGGGACAGGGTTTCACCCCTCCACTTT. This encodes CASSYRDRVSPLHF.

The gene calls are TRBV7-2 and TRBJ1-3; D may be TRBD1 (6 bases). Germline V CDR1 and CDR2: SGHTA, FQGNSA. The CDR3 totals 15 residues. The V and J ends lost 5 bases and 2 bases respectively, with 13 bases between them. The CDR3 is CASSDTDRPGNTIYF. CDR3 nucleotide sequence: TGTGCCAGCAGCGACACCGACAGGCCTGGAAACACCATATATTTT. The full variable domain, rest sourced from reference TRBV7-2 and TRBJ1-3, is GAGVSQSPSNKVTEKGKDVELRCDPISGHTALYWYRQSLGQGLEFLIYFQGNSAPDKSGLPSDRFSAERTGGSVSTLTIQRTQQEDSAVYLCASSDTDRPGNTIYFGEGSWLTVV.

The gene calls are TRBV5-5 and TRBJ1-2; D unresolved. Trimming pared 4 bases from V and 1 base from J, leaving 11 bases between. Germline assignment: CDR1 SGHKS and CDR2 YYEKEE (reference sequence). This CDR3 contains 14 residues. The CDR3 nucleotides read TGTGCCAGCAGCCTTGACGTGAATAACTATGGCTACACCTTC. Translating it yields CASSLDVNNYGYTF.

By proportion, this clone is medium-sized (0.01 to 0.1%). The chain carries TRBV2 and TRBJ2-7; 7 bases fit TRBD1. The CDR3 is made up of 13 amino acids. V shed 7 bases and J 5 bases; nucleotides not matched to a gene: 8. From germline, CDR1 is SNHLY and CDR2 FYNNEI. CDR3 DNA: TGTGCCAGCAAGTACAGGGGAATGGACGAGCAGTACTTC. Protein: CASKYRGMDEQYF.

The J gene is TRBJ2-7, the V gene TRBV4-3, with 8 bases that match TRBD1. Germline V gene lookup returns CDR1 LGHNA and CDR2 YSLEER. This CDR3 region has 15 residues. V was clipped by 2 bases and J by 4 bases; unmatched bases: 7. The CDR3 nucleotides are TGCGCCAGCAGCCAAAGGGCAGGGGGCCAATACGAGCAGTACTTC. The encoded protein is CASSQRAGGQYEQYF.

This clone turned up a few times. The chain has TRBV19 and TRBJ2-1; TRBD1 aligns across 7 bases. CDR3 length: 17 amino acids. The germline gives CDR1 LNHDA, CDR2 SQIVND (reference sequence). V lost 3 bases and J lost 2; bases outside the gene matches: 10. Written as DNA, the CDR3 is TGTGCCAGTAGTATGCGCCCGGACAGGACAACCTACAATGAGCAGTTCTTC. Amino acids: CASSMRPDRTTYNEQFF. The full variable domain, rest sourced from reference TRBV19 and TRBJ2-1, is DGGITQSPKYLFRKEGQNVTLSCEQNLNHDAMYWYRQDPGQGLRLIYYSQIVNDFQKGDIAEGYSVSREKKESFPLTVTSAQKNPTAFYLCASSMRPDRTTYNEQFFGPGTRLTVL.

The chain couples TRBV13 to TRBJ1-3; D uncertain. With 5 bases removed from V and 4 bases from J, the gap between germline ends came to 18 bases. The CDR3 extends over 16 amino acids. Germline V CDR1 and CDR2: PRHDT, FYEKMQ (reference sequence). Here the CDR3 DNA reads TGTGCCAGCAGCCCGGGGTTCCGTAGCCAGGGAAACACCATATATTTT. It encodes CASSPGFRSQGNTIYF.

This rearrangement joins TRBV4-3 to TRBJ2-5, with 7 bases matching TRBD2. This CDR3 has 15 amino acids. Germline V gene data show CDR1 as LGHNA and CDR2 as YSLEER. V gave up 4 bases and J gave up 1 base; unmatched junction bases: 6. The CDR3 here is CASSLAWGGQETQYF. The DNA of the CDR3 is TGCGCCAGCAGCCTCGCCTGGGGGGGCCAAGAGACCCAGTACTTC.

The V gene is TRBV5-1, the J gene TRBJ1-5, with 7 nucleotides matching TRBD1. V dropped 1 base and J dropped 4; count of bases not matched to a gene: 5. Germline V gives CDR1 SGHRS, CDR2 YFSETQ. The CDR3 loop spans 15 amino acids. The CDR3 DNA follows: TGCGCCAGCAGCTTGACAGGGGCCCAGAATCAGCCCCAGCATTTT. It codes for CASSLTGAQNQPQHF.